Shown below are 15 T cell receptor beta chains from a single sample sequenced in a study of human versus mouse CDR3 diversity and MHC coevolution. The repertoire was sequenced with immunoSEQ multiplex PCR; TCRdb's copy has only in-frame clones and lacks some. The sample contains more than 60,000 clones, about nine tenths of which appear only once. The specimen sequenced was naive CD4+ T cells from blood. The subset: CD45RO-negative CD62L-positive naive CD4 T cells. These receptors were taken from a person aged 30 to 69 in good health.

To note about this clone: The sample holds other DNA sequences that translate to the same CDR3. The chain employs TRBV19 and TRBJ2-4; D possibly corresponds to TRBD1 (6 bases). The CDR3 is made up of 18 amino acids. Germline-derived CDR1 and CDR2 are LNHDA and SQIVND (reference sequence). The V gene lost 9 bases and the J gene lost 0 bases, with 24 bases spanning the gap. DNA for the CDR3: TGTGCCAGCACCCAAGGGACATCATTGGGCCCAGCCAAAAACATTCAGTACTTC. It yields the protein CASTQGTSLGPAKNIQYF.

J is TRBJ1-1 and V is TRBV7-9; D call uncertain. V was shortened by 1 base and J by 0 bases, with 3 bases between the two germline ends. CDR3 length: 13 residues. In germline, CDR1 is SEHNR, CDR2 FQNEAQ (reference sequence). CDR3 DNA sequence: TGTGCCAGCAGCTTAGGTATGAACACTGAAGCTTTCTTT. Translation gives CASSLGMNTEAFF. The whole variable domain, remainder taken from reference TRBV7-9 and TRBJ1-1, is DTGVSQNPRHKITKRGQNVTFRCDPISEHNRLYWYRQTLGQGPEFLTYFQNEAQLEKSRLLSDRFSAERPKGSFSTLEIQRTEQGDSAMYLCASSLGMNTEAFFGQGTRLTVV.

This clone came up once. The J gene is TRBJ2-7, the V gene TRBV9; TRBD2 might be the D (6 bases). CDR1 and CDR2 (germline): SGDLS, YYNGEE. V lost 2 bases and J 0 bases, leaving 12 bases between the germline ends. The CDR3 consists of 15 residues. The CDR3 spells CASSVSGESSYEQYF. DNA of the CDR3: TGTGCCAGCAGCGTTTCGGGGGAGAGCTCCTACGAGCAGTACTTC.

This clone was detected once. V gene TRBV9 combines with J gene TRBJ2-3; 14 bases line up with TRBD2. The germline CDR1 and CDR2 sequences are SGDLS and YYNGEE. The CDR3 is 17 residues long. The V gene end was trimmed by 4 bases and the J gene end by 1 base; junction bases not matched to a gene: 5. The CDR3 bases are TGTGCCAGCAGCAAGACGGGACTAGCGGGGGGCACAGATACGCAGTATTTT. Translating it yields CASSKTGLAGGTDTQYF.

The chain has TRBV28 and TRBJ1-1, with D possibly being TRBD1 (6 bases). Germline V gene lookup returns CDR1 MDHEN and CDR2 SYDVKM. V lost 1 base to trimming and J lost 1 base, with 7 bases between them. This CDR3 has 14 residues. This chain's CDR3 is CASSLSGANTEAFF. The CDR3 bases are TGTGCCAGCAGTTTATCAGGGGCGAACACTGAAGCTTTCTTT.

This rearrangement joins TRBV5-4 to TRBJ2-7; D unclear. Trimming removed 0 bases at V and 4 bases at J, with 8 bases between. Germline CDR1 reads SGHNT; CDR2 reads YYREEE (reference sequence). The CDR3 has 13 residues. Here the CDR3 reads CASSLDFVYEQYF. The CDR3 DNA follows: TGTGCCAGCAGCTTGGATTTCGTGTACGAGCAGTACTTC.

This rearrangement joins TRBV2 to TRBJ2-3; 9 bases map to TRBD2. The junction had 13 bases not matched to a gene; V was cut back by 1 base and J by 5 bases. This CDR3 is built from 18 residues. Germline V gives CDR1 SNHLY, CDR2 FYNNEI. The CDR3 is CASSEVGLAGGPRDTQYF. In DNA form, the CDR3 reads TGTGCCAGCAGTGAAGTAGGGCTGGCGGGGGGGCCGAGAGATACGCAGTATTTT.

The chain carries TRBV18 and TRBJ2-7, with D hard to call. The CDR3 totals 12 residues. Germline CDR1 reads KGHSH; CDR2 reads LQKENI. The germline V and J ends were trimmed by 1 base and 6 bases, with 7 bases remaining between them. In DNA, the CDR3 is TGTGCCAGCTCACCACGTTTCGGCGAGCAGTACTTC. Its translation is CASSPRFGEQYF.

This sequence joins TRBV14 and TRBJ1-3; D possibly corresponds to TRBD1 (6 bases). Germline CDR1 is SGHDN and CDR2 is FVKESK. V was pared by 4 bases and J by 4 bases, with 14 bases between. There are 15 residues in the CDR3. Written as DNA, the CDR3 is TGTGCCAGCAGCCTGACAGGTTCTTCAGGAAACACCATATATTTT. Its protein is CASSLTGSSGNTIYF.

This sequence joins TRBV9 and TRBJ1-6, with D perhaps TRBD1 (6 bases). Germline-derived CDR1 and CDR2 are SGDLS and YYNGEE. The CDR3 has 16 amino acids. Trimming took off 3 bases at V and 6 bases at J, with 16 bases between the two ends. The CDR3 reads CASSAETGGRNSPLHF. The CDR3 bases are TGTGCCAGCAGCGCCGAGACAGGAGGACGTAATTCACCCCTCCACTTT.

The gene calls are TRBV5-3 and TRBJ2-3; 7 positions match TRBD2. TRBV5-3 is annotated as an ORF whose role is uncertain. J gave up 2 bases and V 6 bases, and 9 bases lay outside the gene matches. CDR3 length equals 15 residues. As DNA, the CDR3 is TGTGCCAGAACCAGAGCCGGGACTACCACAGATACGCAGTATTTT. Its protein is CARTRAGTTTDTQYF.

The chain recombines TRBV27 with TRBJ2-7; D perhaps matches TRBD1 (6 bases). Germline loops: CDR1 MNHEY, CDR2 SMNVEV (reference sequence). This CDR3 has 13 residues. V lost 5 bases and J 2 bases, leaving 10 bases between the germline ends. The CDR3 spells CASSGTTTYEQYF. Written as DNA, the CDR3 is TGTGCCAGCAGTGGGACAACAACCTACGAGCAGTACTTC.

The chain carries TRBV19 and TRBJ2-7; 7 bases match TRBD1. The CDR3 has 14 amino acids. Germline loops: CDR1 LNHDA, CDR2 SQIVND (reference sequence). The V gene end was trimmed by 1 base and the J gene end by 4 bases; junction bases not matched to a gene: 4. The CDR3 DNA is TGTGCCAGTAGTATAGCGACAGGGACGTACGAGCAGTACTTC. It is translated as CASSIATGTYEQYF.

The chain links TRBV9 to TRBJ2-2; no firm D call. Per the germline V gene, CDR1 is SGDLS and CDR2 is YYNGEE. Trimming took off 0 bases at V and 8 bases at J, with 5 bases between the two ends. The CDR3 consists of 12 residues. As DNA, the CDR3 is TGTGCCAGCAGCGTAGTCTCGGGGGAGCTGTTTTTT. Protein: CASSVVSGELFF.

DNA for the CDR3: TGTGCCAGCACAGAGCCTGGGAGGACAGGGTTTAAGCAGTACTTC. It yields the protein CASTEPGRTGFKQYF. The chain employs TRBV6-1 and TRBJ2-7, with TRBD1 identical over 8 bases. The CDR3 is 15 amino acids. CDR1 and CDR2 from the germline V gene are MNHNS and SASEGT. The J segment lost 8 bases and the V segment lost 7 bases, leaving 16 bases of the junction unmatched.